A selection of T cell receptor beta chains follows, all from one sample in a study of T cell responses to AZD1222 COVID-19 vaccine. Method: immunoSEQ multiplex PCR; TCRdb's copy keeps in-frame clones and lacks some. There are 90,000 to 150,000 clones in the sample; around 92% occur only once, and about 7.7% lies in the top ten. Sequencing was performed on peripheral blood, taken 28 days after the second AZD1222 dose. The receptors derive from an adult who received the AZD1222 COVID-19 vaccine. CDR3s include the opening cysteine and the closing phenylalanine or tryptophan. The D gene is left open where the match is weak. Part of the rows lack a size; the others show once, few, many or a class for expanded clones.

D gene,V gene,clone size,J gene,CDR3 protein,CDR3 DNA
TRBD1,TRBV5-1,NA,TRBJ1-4,CASSSGTGAVLNEKLFF,TGCGCCAGCAGCTCCGGGACAGGGGCTGTCTTGAATGAAAAACTGTTTTTT
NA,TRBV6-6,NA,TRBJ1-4,CASSYRGGPNEKLFF,TGTGCCAGCAGTTACCGAGGGGGACCTAATGAAAAACTGTTTTTT
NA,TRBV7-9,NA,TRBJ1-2,CASSQTANYGYTF,TGTGCCAGCAGCCAGACAGCTAACTATGGCTACACCTTC
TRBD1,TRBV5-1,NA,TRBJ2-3,CASSLARTGTWIDTQYF,TGCGCCAGCAGCTTGGCAAGGACAGGGACGTGGATAGATACGCAGTATTTT
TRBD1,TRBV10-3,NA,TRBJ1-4,CAISDTGTGIPNEKLFF,TGTGCCATCAGTGACACCGGGACAGGGATACCTAATGAAAAACTGTTTTTT
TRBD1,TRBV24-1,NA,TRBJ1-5,CATSGGQNSNQPQHF,TGTGCCACCAGTGGGGGACAGAATAGCAATCAGCCCCAGCATTTT
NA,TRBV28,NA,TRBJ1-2,CASSLFSEDNYGYTF,TGTGCCAGCAGTTTATTCAGCGAAGATAACTATGGCTACACCTTC
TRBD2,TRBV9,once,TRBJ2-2,CASSVGLAGNTGELFF,TGTGCCAGCAGCGTAGGACTAGCGGGCAACACCGGGGAGCTGTTTTTT
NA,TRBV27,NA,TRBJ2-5,CASSYRRSETQYF,TGTGCCAGCAGTTATCGGAGAAGCGAGACCCAGTACTTC
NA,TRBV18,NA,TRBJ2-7,CASSPYVSYEQYF,TGTGCCAGCTCACCGTACGTGTCCTACGAGCAGTACTTC
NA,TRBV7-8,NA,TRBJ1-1,CASSLVWTNTEAFF,TGTGCCAGCAGCTTAGTGTGGACGAACACTGAAGCTTTCTTT
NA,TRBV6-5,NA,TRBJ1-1,CASRVGVVTTEAFF,TGTGCCAGCAGGGTTGGGGTTGTAACGACTGAAGCTTTCTTT
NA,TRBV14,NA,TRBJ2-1,CASSQDLNLYNEQFF,TGTGCCAGCAGCCAAGATTTGAACTTGTACAATGAGCAGTTCTTC
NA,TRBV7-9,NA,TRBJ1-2,CASTPPMARGKVGGEGYTF,TGTGCCAGCACCCCCCCCATGGCCCGGGGGAAGGTGGGGGGAGAAGGCTACACCTTC
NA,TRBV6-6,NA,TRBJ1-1,CASSYSSLDTEAFF,TGTGCCAGCAGTTACTCTTCGTTAGACACTGAAGCTTTCTTT
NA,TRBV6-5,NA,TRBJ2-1,CASSYSVGAGEQFF,TGTGCCAGCAGTTACTCGGTGGGGGCCGGTGAGCAGTTCTTC
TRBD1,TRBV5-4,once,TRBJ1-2,CASSLGPDRDYTF,TGTGCCAGCAGCTTGGGGCCCGACAGGGACTACACCTTC
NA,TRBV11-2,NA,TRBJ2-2,CASSPTPFGTNTGELFF,TGTGCCAGCAGCCCGACCCCCTTCGGGACCAACACCGGGGAGCTGTTTTTT
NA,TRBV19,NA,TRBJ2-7,CASSRRVEGSYEQYF,TGTGCCAGTAGCCGCCGGGTTGAGGGTTCCTACGAGCAGTACTTC
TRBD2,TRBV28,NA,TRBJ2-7,CASSLLRLARPKAYEQYF,TGTGCCAGCAGTTTGCTGAGACTAGCGCGACCGAAAGCCTACGAGCAGTACTTC
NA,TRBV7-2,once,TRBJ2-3,CASSLGEADTQYF,TGTGCCAGCAGCTTAGGAGAAGCCGATACGCAGTATTTT
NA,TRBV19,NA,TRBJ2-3,CASSASATQYF,TGTGCCAGTAGCGCTAGCGCTACGCAGTATTTT
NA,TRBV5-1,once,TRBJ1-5,CASSLAPGNQPQHF,TGCGCCAGCAGCTTGGCTCCGGGGAATCAGCCCCAGCATTTT
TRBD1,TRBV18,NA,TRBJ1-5,CASSETGGLNQPQHF,TGTGCCAGCTCAGAGACAGGGGGCCTTAATCAGCCCCAGCATTTT
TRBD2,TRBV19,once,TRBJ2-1,CASSFSGGSYNEQFF,TGTGCCAGTAGTTTCAGCGGGGGATCCTACAATGAGCAGTTCTTC
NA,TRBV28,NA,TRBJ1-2,CASNLISPSSGGINYGYTF,TGTGCCAGCAATCTCATTTCCCCCTCAAGCGGGGGCATTAACTATGGCTACACCTTC
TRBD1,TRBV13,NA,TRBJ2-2,CASSFTPGQWNTGELFF,TGTGCCAGCAGCTTTACGCCGGGACAGTGGAACACCGGGGAGCTGTTTTTT
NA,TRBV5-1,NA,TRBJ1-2,CASGTGQNYGYTF,TGCGCCAGCGGAACCGGGCAGAACTATGGCTACACCTTC
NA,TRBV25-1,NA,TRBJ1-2,CASSESPPGGYTF,TGTGCCAGCAGTGAATCCCCCCCCGGTGGCTACACCTTC
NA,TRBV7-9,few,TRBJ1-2,CASSLGAESYGYTF,TGTGCCAGCAGCTTAGGGGCGGAATCTTATGGCTACACCTTC